Detailed here is one T cell receptor beta chain. Looked up from germline, CDR1 is LNHDA and CDR2 is SQIVND (reference sequence). V trimming: 9 bases; J trimming: 2 bases; junction bases outside the gene matches: 16. The CDR3 runs 18 residues. Measured with immunoSEQ multiplex PCR; TCRdb has only the in-frame clones, and not every one. The sample carries more than 85,000 clones, around 92% recorded once. The source of the sample is a study of blood T cell repertoires in COVID-19. The rearrangement links TRBV19 to TRBJ1-4, with 9 nucleotides matching TRBD1. The specimen sequenced was peripheral blood. The receptor's source is a man younger than 35 with acute or convalescent COVID-19. CDR3 sequence reads: CASYPLRTGVATNEKLFF. CDR3 in DNA: TGTGCCAGCTACCCCCTCCGGACAGGGGTGGCGACTAATGAAAAACTGTTTTTT.